Frequency places the clone carrying this TCR beta chain as large (0.1 to 1%). This entry is derived from a study of CD8 T cells in cerebrospinal fluid in Alzheimer's disease. Participants were all in good physical condition and free of acute infection. With the 10x single-cell sequencing reads reprocessed, TCRdb shows one record per CDR3 protein and no DNA. Its listing shows 300 to 350 distinct CDR3 sequences. Sequencing was carried out using cerebrospinal fluid. This TCR was recovered from a human donor with mild cognitive impairment.

The CDR3 protein is CSAPLGPRGGYTF. The V call is TRBV20-1, the J call TRBJ1-2. The CDR3 extends over 13 amino acids. CDR1 is DFQATT, CDR2 SNEGSKA, per germline (reference sequence).